One and the same sample provided the 21 T cell receptor beta chains below, sequenced in a study of blood T cell repertoires in COVID-19 (dated by TCRdb to about 2020). The library was made by the immunoSEQ multiplex PCR assay. TCRdb's version of the immuneACCESS table is confined to in-frame rearrangements and falls short of the full clone set. An unresolved V gene accounts for under half of the shortfall where checked; the remainder is of unknown origin. Counted in this sample were approximately 150,000 clones; 80% to 90% of them appeared once. The ten largest make up over 9.5% of the sample. Source material: peripheral blood. These receptors came from a man aged 55 to 70 with active or convalescent COVID-19.

The rearrangement uses TRBV7-3 and TRBJ1-1; D may be TRBD1 (5 bases). The germline gives CDR1 SGHTA, CDR2 FQGTGA. The CDR3 sequence is 14 residues long. The germline V and J ends were trimmed by 8 bases and 4 bases, with 17 bases remaining between them. The CDR3 nucleotides are TGTGCCAGCTCCATGATGGGCGGGGGCACTGAAGCTTTCTTT. Translating gives CASSMMGGGTEAFF. The complete variable domain, with remaining parts taken from reference TRBV7-3 and TRBJ1-1, reads GAGVSQTPSNKVTEKGKYVELRCDPISGHTALYWYRQSLGQGPEFLIYFQGTGAADDSGLPNDRFFAVRPEGSVSTLKIQRTERGDSAVYLCASSMMGGGTEAFFGQGTRLTVV.

The V and J genes are TRBV30 and TRBJ1-5, with D perhaps TRBD1 (6 bases). Trimming removed 3 bases at V and 0 bases at J, with 6 bases between. Germline V gives CDR1 GTSNPN, CDR2 SVGIG (reference sequence). The length of the CDR3 is 13 residues. The CDR3 spells CAWSRGSNQPQHF. The CDR3 DNA reads as TGTGCCTGGAGCAGGGGTAGCAATCAGCCCCAGCATTTT.

V usage is TRBV11-3 and J usage is TRBJ2-1, with D perhaps matching TRBD1 (6 bases). CDR1 and CDR2 (germline): SGHNT, YENEEA. CDR3 length equals 15 residues. V was trimmed by 0 bases and J by 4 bases, leaving 10 bases between them. In DNA, the CDR3 is TGTGCCAGCAGCTTAGATCCCAGGGGTTACAATGAGCAGTTCTTC. Translating it yields CASSLDPRGYNEQFF.

The CDR3 DNA follows: TGTGCCAGCCAACAGGGTGTTAACACTGAAGCTTTCTTT. This encodes CASQQGVNTEAFF. This rearrangement joins TRBV18 to TRBJ1-1; TRBD1 is a possible D gene (6 bases). CDR3 size: 13 residues. Trimming cost V 8 bases and J 2 bases, with 12 bases left between them. CDR1 is KGHSH, CDR2 LQKENI, per germline.

This chain links TRBV28 with TRBJ1-5; D remains ambiguous. The germline V gene has CDR1 MDHEN and CDR2 SYDVKM. The V and J ends lost 5 bases and 5 bases respectively, with 10 bases between them. The CDR3 is 13 residues long. This chain's CDR3 is CASSKGGDQPQHF. Here the CDR3 DNA reads TGTGCCAGCAGTAAAGGCGGCGATCAGCCCCAGCATTTT.

The chain joins TRBV28 to TRBJ1-2; 7 bases agree with TRBD1. V shed 5 bases, J shed 2 bases, and the junction held 5 bases outside the gene matches. The CDR3 is 14 residues long. Germline values: CDR1 MDHEN, CDR2 SYDVKM. CDR3 in DNA: TGTGCCAGCAGTGCCGACAGGGTGAACTATGGCTACACCTTC. It specifies CASSADRVNYGYTF.

This chain links TRBV14 with TRBJ2-1; TRBD2 matches 8 bases. The junction had 11 bases not matched to a gene; V was cut back by 4 bases and J by 0 bases. This CDR3 region has 18 residues. CDR1 is SGHDN, CDR2 FVKESK, per germline. Written as DNA, the CDR3 is TGTGCCAGCAGCCTCGGGGGGATCAGCGGGAGCTCCTACAATGAGCAGTTCTTC. This codes for CASSLGGISGSSYNEQFF.

The J gene is TRBJ2-7, the V gene TRBV2; D gene uncertain. The CDR3 has 12 amino acids. Trimming removed 7 bases from V and 2 bases from J, with 9 bases in between. Germline V gene data show CDR1 as SNHLY and CDR2 as FYNNEI. This chain's CDR3 is CASTLLTYEQYF. DNA of the CDR3: TGTGCCAGCACCTTACTGACCTACGAGCAGTACTTC.

The chain is built from TRBV9 and TRBJ2-7; 10 bases fit TRBD1. Germline V CDR1 and CDR2: SGDLS, YYNGEE. V lost 2 bases and J lost 3; bases outside the gene matches: 2. The CDR3 covers 14 residues. DNA for the CDR3: TGTGCCAGCAGCGTGGGACAGGGGCTCTACGAGCAGTACTTC. This sequence encodes CASSVGQGLYEQYF.

The CDR3 DNA sequence: TGTGCCAGCAGCCAAGAAGGCCCTTTTCGGGAGGGCCCATTAGCGCAGTATTTT. Encoded protein: CASSQEGPFREGPLAQYF. The rearrangement links TRBV3-1 (or the pseudogene TRBV3-2) to TRBJ2-3; 8 bases fit TRBD2. This CDR3 has 18 amino acids. In germline, CDR1 is LGHDT, CDR2 YNNKEL (reference sequence). V trimming: 0 bases; J trimming: 10 bases; junction bases outside the gene matches: 18.

The V call is TRBV4-1, the J call TRBJ1-3; 10 bases match TRBD1. Germline V gives CDR1 MGHRA, CDR2 YSYEKL. Germline trimming cut 5 bases from V and 0 bases from J; bases unmatched to any gene: 1. The CDR3 extends over 15 amino acids. For the CDR3, the DNA is TGCGCCAGCAGCTGGGACAGGGGCTCTGGAAACACCATATATTTT. Protein sequence: CASSWDRGSGNTIYF.

This rearrangement joins TRBV5-4 to TRBJ1-2; TRBD1 matches 10 bases. Unmatched junction bases numbered 6, after V lost 7 bases and J lost 0 bases. The CDR3 loop spans 15 amino acids. Germline loops: CDR1 SGHNT, CDR2 YYREEE (reference sequence). CDR3 bases: TGTGCCAGCGGGGGGACAGGGGCCGCTAACTATGGCTACACCTTC. Its translation: CASGGTGAANYGYTF.

This chain uses TRBV19 with TRBJ2-7; the D is unclear. Germline assignment: CDR1 LNHDA and CDR2 SQIVND (reference sequence). Trimming took 0 bases from V and 0 from J, leaving 6 bases between them. The CDR3 length is 14 residues. The CDR3 DNA reads as TGTGCCAGTAGTATAGAGCCTAGCTCCTACGAGCAGTACTTC. This sequence encodes CASSIEPSSYEQYF.

This rearrangement joins TRBV5-5 to TRBJ1-2; D not resolved. Germline CDR1 is SGHKS and CDR2 is YYEKEE (reference sequence). The CDR3 has 13 residues. V was clipped by 4 bases and J by 4 bases, with 11 bases between them. For the CDR3, the DNA is TGTGCCAGCAGCCCAGAGGTGGTCTATGGCTACACCTTC. Translated: CASSPEVVYGYTF.

This chain joins TRBV30 and TRBJ1-5; D unclear. The germline V gene encodes CDR1 GTSNPN and CDR2 SVGIG (reference sequence). V was shortened by 3 bases and J by 6 bases, with 12 bases between the two germline ends. The CDR3 is made up of 13 amino acids. CDR3 nucleotides: TGTGCCTGGAGCTCAGAGGGAGTTCAGCCCCAGCATTTT. This sequence encodes CAWSSEGVQPQHF.

CDR3 DNA sequence: TGTGCCAGCTGGGGCCAGGGGAACACTGAAGCTTTCTTT. Translating gives CASWGQGNTEAFF. This chain uses TRBV5-8 with TRBJ1-1; weak D call: TRBD1 (5 bases). This CDR3 spans 13 amino acids. Trimming shortened V by 7 bases and J by 1 base, and 11 bases separated the two germline ends. Germline loops: CDR1 SGHTS, CDR2 YDEGEE.

This clone has only one observation. V is TRBV9 and J is TRBJ1-6; 10 nucleotides match TRBD1. The CDR3 is made up of 16 amino acids. The ends lost 3 bases at V and 8 bases at J; junction bases unmatched: 8. Germline V CDR1 and CDR2: SGDLS, YYNGEE. CDR3 residues: CASSAGTGALDSPLHF. CDR3 nucleotide sequence: TGTGCCAGCAGCGCAGGGACAGGGGCGTTGGATTCACCCCTCCACTTT.

The V call is TRBV19, the J call TRBJ2-7, with D maybe TRBD2 (7 bases). CDR3 length equals 12 residues. With 7 bases removed from V and 12 bases from J, the gap between germline ends came to 19 bases. The germline gives CDR1 LNHDA, CDR2 SQIVND (reference sequence). The CDR3 protein is CASIGGGGFGYF. DNA of the CDR3: TGTGCCAGTATAGGCGGGGGCGGATTTGGGTACTTC.

The chain recombines TRBV19 with TRBJ2-7, with 9 bases fitting TRBD2. Germline trimming cut 4 bases from V and 3 bases from J; bases unmatched to any gene: 4. CDR1 is LNHDA and CDR2 is SQIVND in the germline V gene (reference sequence). The CDR3 totals 14 residues. The CDR3 DNA sequence: TGTGCCAGTAGTAAGGTAGCGGGAGTCTACGAGCAGTACTTC. Translation: CASSKVAGVYEQYF.

The chain is built from TRBV5-1 and TRBJ2-6, with 7 nucleotides matching TRBD1. After removal of 7 bases from V and 0 bases from J, the junction contained 7 bases not matched to a gene. The CDR3 has 16 amino acids. Germline V gene data show CDR1 as SGHRS and CDR2 as YFSETQ. The chain's CDR3 is CASFKGGNSGANVLTF. The CDR3 DNA is TGCGCCAGCTTCAAAGGGGGCAACTCTGGGGCCAACGTCCTGACTTTC.

This chain joins TRBV7-9 and TRBJ1-5, with D uncertain. From germline, CDR1 is SEHNR and CDR2 FQNEAQ (reference sequence). Trimming stripped 4 bases from V and 5 bases from J, with 15 bases between. The CDR3 is 15 residues long. For the CDR3, the DNA is TGTGCCAGCAGCTCGTACCCAAGCGTGCATCAGCCCCAGCATTTT. It codes for CASSSYPSVHQPQHF.